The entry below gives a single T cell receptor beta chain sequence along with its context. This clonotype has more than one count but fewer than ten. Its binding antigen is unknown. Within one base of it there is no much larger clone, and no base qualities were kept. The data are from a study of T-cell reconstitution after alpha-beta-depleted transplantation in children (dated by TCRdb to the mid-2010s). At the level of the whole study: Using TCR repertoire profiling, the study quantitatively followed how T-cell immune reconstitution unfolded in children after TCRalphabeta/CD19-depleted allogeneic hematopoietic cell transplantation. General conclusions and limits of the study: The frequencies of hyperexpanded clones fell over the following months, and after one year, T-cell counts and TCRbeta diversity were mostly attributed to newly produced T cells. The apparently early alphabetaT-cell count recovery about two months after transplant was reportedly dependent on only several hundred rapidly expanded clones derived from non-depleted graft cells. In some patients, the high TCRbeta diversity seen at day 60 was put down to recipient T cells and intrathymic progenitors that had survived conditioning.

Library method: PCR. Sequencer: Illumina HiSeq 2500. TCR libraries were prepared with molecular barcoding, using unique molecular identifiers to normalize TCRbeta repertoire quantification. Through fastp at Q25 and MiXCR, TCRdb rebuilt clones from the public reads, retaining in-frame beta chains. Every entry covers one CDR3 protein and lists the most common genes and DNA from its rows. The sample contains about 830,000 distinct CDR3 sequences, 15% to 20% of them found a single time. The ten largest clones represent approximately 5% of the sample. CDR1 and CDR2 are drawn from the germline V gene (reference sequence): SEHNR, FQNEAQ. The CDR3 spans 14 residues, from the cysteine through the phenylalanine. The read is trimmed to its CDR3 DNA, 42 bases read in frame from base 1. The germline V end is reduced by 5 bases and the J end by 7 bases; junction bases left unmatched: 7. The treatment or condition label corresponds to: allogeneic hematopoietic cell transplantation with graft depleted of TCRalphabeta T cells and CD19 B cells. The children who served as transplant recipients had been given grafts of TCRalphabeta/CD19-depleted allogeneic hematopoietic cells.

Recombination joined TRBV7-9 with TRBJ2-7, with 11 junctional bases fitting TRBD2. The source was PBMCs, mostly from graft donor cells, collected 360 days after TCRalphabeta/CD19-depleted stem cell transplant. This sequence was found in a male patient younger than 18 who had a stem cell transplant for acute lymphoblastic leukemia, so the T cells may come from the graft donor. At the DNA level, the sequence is TGTGCCAGCAGCCGAACTAGCGGGGGCCTGGAGCAGTACTTC. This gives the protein CASSRTSGGLEQYF.